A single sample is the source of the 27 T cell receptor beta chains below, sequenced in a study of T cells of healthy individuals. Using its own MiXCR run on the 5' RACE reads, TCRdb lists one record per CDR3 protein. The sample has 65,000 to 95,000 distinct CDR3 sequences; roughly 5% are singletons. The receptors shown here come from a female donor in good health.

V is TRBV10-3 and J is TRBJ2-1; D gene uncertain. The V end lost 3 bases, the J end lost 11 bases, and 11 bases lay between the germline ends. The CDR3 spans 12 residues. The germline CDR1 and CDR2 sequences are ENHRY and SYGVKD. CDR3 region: CAISEGYNQQFF. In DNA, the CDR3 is TGTGCCATCAGTGAAGGCTACAACCAGCAGTTCTTC.

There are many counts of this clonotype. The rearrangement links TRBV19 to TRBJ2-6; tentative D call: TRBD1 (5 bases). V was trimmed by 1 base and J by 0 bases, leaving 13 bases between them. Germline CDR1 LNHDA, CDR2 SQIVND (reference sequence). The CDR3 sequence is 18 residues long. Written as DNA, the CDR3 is TGTGCCAGTAGTATAGGGCAGGGTAGAGTCTCTGGGGCCAACGTCCTGACTTTC. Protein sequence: CASSIGQGRVSGANVLTF. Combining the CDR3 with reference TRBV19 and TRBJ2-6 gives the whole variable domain DGGITQSPKYLFRKEGQNVTLSCEQNLNHDAMYWYRQDPGQGLRLIYYSQIVNDFQKGDIAEGYSVSREKKESFPLTVTSAQKNPTAFYLCASSIGQGRVSGANVLTFGAGSRLTVL.

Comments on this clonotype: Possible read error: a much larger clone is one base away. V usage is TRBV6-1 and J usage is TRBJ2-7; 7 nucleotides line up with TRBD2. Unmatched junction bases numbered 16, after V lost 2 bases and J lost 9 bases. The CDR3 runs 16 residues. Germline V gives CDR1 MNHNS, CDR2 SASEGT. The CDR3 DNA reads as TGTGCCAGCAGTGAAACGAGGGACTCCTCCCCGGGGGGGCAGTACTTC. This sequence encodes CASSETRDSSPGGQYF.

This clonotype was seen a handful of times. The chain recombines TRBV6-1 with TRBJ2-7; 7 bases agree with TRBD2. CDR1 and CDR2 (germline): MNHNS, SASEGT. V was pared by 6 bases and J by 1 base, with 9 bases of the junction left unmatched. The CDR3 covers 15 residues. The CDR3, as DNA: TGTGCCAGCAGCGGTATTACTAGCGCGTCCTACGAGCAGTACTTC. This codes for CASSGITSASYEQYF.

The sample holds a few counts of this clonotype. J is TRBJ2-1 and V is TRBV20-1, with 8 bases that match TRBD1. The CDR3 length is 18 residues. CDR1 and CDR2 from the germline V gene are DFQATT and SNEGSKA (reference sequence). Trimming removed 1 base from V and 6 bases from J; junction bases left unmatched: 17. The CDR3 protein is CSARVQGAKQPYLNEQFF. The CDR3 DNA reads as TGCAGTGCTAGAGTTCAGGGGGCGAAGCAACCATACCTCAATGAGCAGTTCTTC.

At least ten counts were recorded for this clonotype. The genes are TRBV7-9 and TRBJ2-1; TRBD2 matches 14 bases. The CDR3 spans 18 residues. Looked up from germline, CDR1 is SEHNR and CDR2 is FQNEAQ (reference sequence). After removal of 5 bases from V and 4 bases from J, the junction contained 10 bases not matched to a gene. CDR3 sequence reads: CASSNGGTSGRRYNEQFF. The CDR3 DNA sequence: TGTGCCAGCAGCAATGGGGGGACTAGCGGGAGAAGGTACAATGAGCAGTTCTTC.

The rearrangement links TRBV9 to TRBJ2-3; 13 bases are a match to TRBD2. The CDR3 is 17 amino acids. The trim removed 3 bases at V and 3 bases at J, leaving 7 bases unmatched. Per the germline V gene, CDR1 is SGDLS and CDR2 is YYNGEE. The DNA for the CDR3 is TGTGCCAGCAGCGACGGACTAGCGGGAGATAGGACAGATACGCAGTATTTT. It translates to CASSDGLAGDRTDTQYF.

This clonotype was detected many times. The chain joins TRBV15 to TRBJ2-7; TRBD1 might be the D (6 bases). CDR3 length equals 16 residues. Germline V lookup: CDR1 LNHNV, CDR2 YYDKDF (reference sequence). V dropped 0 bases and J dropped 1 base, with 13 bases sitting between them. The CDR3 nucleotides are TGTGCCACCAGCAGAGAGGTGGGGGCCCCATCCTACGAGCAGTACTTC. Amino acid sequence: CATSREVGAPSYEQYF.

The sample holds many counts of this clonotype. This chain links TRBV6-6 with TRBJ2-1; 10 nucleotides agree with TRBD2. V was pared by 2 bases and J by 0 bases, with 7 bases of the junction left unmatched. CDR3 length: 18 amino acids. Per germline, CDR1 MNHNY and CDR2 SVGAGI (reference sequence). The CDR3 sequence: CASSYPGLALSSYNEQFF. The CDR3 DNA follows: TGTGCCAGCAGTTACCCGGGACTAGCGCTCAGCTCCTACAATGAGCAGTTCTTC.

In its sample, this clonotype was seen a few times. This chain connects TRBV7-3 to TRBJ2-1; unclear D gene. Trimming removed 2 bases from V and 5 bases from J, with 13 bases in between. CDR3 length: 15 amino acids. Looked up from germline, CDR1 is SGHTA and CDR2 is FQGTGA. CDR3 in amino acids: CASSLDSAPHNEQFF. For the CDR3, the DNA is TGTGCCAGCAGCTTAGACTCCGCACCACACAATGAGCAGTTCTTC.

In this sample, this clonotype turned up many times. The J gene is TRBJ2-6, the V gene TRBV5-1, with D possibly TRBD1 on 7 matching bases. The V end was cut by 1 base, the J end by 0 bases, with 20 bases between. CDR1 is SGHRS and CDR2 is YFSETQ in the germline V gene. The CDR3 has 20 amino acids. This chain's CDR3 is CASSLRRGPYLASGANVLTF. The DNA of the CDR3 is TGCGCCAGCAGCTTGCGGAGGGGGCCATACCTGGCCTCTGGGGCCAACGTCCTGACTTTC.

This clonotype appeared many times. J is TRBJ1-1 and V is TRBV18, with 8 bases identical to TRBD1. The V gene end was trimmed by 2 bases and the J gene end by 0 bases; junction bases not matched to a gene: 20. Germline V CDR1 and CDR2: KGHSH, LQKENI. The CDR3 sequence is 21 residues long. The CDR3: CASSPRLGTGDSSSMNTEAFF. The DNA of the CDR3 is TGTGCCAGCTCACCAAGGTTGGGGACAGGAGATAGTTCCAGCATGAACACTGAAGCTTTCTTT.

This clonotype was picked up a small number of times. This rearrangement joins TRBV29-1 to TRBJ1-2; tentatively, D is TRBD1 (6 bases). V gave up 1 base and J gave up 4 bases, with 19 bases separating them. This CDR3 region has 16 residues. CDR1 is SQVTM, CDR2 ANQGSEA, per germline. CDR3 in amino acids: CSVEGGGQNMVYGYTF. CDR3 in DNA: TGCAGCGTTGAAGGAGGAGGACAGAATATGGTCTATGGCTACACCTTC.

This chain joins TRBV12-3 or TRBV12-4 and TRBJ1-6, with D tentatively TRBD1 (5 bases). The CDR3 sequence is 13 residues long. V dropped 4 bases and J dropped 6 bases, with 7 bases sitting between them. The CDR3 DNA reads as TGTGCCAGCAGTTGGGACGGTAATTCACCCCTCCACTTT. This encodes CASSWDGNSPLHF.

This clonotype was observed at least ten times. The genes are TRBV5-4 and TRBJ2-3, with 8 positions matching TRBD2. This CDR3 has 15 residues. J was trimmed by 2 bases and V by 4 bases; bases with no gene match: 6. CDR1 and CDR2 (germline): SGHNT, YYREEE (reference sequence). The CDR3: CASSTGLALTDTQYF. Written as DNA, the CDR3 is TGTGCCAGCAGCACCGGACTAGCACTCACAGATACGCAGTATTTT.

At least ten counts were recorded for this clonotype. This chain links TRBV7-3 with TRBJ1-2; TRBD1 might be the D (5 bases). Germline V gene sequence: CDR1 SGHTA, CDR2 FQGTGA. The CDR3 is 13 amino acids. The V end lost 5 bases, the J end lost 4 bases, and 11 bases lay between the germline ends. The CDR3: CASSPGHLYGYTF. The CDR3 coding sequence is TGTGCCAGCAGCCCCGGACACCTCTATGGCTACACCTTC. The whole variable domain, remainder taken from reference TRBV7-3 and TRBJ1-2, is GAGVSQTPSNKVTEKGKYVELRCDPISGHTALYWYRQSLGQGPEFLIYFQGTGAADDSGLPNDRFFAVRPEGSVSTLKIQRTERGDSAVYLCASSPGHLYGYTFGSGTRLTVV.

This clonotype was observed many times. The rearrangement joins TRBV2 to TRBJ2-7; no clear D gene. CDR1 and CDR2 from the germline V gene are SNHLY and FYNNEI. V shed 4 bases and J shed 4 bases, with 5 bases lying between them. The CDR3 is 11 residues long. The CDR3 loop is CASSAVYEQYF. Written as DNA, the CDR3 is TGTGCCAGCAGTGCTGTTTACGAGCAGTACTTC. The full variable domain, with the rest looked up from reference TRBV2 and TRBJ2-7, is EPEVTQTPSHQVTQMGQEVILRCVPISNHLYFYWYRQILGQKVEFLVSFYNNEISEKSEIFDDQFSVERPDGSNFTLKIRSTKLEDSAMYFCASSAVYEQYFGPGTRLTVT.

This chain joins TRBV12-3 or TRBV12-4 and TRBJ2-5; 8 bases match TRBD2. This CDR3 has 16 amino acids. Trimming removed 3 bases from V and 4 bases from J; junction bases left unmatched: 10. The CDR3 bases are TGTGCCAGCAGTTTGAGTAGCGGGATAACGTCAGAGACCCAGTACTTC. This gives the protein CASSLSSGITSETQYF.

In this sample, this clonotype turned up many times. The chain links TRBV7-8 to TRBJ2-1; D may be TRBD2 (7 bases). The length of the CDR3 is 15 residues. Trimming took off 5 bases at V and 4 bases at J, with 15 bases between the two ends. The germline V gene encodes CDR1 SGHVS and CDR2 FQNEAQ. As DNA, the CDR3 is TGTGCCAGCAGCGTACAGGGAGGGATATACAATGAGCAGTTCTTC. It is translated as CASSVQGGIYNEQFF.

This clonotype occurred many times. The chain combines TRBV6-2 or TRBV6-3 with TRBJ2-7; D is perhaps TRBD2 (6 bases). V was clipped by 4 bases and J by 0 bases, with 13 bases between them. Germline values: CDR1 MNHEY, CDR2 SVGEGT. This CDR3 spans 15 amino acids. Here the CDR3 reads CASSSGTFSSYEQYF. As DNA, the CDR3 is TGTGCCAGCAGTTCCGGGACTTTCAGCTCCTACGAGCAGTACTTC.

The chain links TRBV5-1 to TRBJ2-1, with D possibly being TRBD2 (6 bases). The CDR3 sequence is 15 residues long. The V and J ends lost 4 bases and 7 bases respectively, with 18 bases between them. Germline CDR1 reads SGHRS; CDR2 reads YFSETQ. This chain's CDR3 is CASSPQWGRLNEQFF. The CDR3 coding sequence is TGCGCCAGCAGCCCCCAATGGGGGAGGCTGAATGAGCAGTTCTTC. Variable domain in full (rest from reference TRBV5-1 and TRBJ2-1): KAGVTQTPRYLIKTRGQQVTLSCSPISGHRSVSWYQQTPGQGLQFLFEYFSETQRNKGNFPGRFSGRQFSNSRSEMNVSTLELGDSALYLCASSPQWGRLNEQFFGPGTRLTVL.

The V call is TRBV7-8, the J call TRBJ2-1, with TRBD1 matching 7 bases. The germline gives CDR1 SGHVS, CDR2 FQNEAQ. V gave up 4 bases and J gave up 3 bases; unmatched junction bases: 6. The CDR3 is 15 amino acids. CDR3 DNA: TGTGCCAGCAGCTCGACAGGGTGGGACTACAATGAGCAGTTCTTC. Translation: CASSSTGWDYNEQFF.

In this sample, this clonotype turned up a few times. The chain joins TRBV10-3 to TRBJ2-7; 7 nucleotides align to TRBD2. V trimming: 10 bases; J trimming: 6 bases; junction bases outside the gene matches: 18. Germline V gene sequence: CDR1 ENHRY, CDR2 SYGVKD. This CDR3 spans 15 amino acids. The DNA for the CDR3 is TGTGCCACCCTCCCCGGGGAGGGGAGCGTCGGCGAGCAGTACTTC. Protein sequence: CATLPGEGSVGEQYF.

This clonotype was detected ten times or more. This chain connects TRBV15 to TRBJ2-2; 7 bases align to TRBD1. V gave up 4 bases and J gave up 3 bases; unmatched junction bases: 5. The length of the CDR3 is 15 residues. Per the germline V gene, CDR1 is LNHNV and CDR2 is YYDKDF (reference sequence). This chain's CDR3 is CATSTHRGYTGELFF. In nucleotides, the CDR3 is TGTGCCACCAGCACCCACAGGGGCTACACCGGGGAGCTGTTTTTT.

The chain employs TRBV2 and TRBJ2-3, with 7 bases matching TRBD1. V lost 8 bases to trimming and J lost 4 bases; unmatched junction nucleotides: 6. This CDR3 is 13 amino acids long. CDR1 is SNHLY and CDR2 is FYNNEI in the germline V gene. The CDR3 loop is CASGEQGPDTQYF. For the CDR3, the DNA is TGTGCCAGCGGCGAACAGGGGCCAGATACGCAGTATTTT.

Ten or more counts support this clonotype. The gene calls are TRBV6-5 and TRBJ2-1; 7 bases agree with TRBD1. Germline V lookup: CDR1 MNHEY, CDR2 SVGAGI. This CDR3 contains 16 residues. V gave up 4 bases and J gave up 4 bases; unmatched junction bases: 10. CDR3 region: CASSFLAGTAYNEQFF. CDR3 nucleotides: TGTGCCAGCAGTTTCCTAGCCGGGACAGCTTACAATGAGCAGTTCTTC.

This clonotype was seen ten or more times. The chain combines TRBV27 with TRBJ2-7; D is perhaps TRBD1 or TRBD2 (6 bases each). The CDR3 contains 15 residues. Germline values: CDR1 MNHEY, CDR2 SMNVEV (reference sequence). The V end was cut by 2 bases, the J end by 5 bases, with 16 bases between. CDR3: CASSLMGGKVDEQYF. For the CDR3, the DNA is TGTGCCAGCAGTTTAATGGGGGGCAAGGTCGACGAGCAGTACTTC.